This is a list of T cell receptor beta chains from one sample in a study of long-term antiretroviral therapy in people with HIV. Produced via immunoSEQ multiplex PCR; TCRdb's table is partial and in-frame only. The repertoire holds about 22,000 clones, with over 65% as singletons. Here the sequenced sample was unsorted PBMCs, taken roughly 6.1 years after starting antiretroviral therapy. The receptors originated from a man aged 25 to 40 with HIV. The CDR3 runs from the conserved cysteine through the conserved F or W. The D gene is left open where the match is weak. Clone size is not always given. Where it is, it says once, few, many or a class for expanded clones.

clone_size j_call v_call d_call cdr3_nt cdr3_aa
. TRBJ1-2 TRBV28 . TGTGCCAGCAGTCCCCCGACAGGAGCTAACTATGGCTACACCTTC CASSPPTGANYGYTF
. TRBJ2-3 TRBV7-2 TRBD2 TGTGCCAGCAGCTTAGCGCCCACTAGCGGGAGGGCCAGTTGGCCAGATACGCAGTATTTT CASSLAPTSGRASWPDTQYF
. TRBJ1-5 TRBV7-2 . TGTGCCAGCAGCTTAGCGGGCTCCTTGAGCAATCAGCCCCAGCATTTT CASSLAGSLSNQPQHF
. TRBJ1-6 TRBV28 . TGTGCCAGCAGTTCCCTCGGGAGGAGCCATAATTCACCCCTCCACTTT CASSSLGRSHNSPLHF
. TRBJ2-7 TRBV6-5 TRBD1 TGTGCCAGCAGTTACGGTCAGGGGGCCTACGAGCAGTACTTC CASSYGQGAYEQYF
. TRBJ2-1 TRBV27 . TGTGCCAGCTCCGGGACCGCCGATTTCAATGAGCAGTTCTTC CASSGTADFNEQFF
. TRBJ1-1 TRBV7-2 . TGTGCCAGCAGCTTAGCTGACCCAGGGCGGGATTCGAACACTGAAGCTTTCTTT CASSLADPGRDSNTEAFF
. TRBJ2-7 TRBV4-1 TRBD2 TGCGCCAGCAGCCCGACTAGCGGGCCCTACGAGCAGTACTTC CASSPTSGPYEQYF
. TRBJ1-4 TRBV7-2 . TGTGCCAGCAGCATCCCAACTAATGAAAAACTGTTTTTT CASSIPTNEKLFF
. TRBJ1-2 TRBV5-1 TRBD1 TGCGCCAGCAGCCTACGAATGACAGGGACTGATGGCTACACCTTC CASSLRMTGTDGYTF
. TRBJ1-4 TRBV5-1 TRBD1 TGCGCCAGCAGTTTGAGCTCCCAGGGGGGTGAAAAACTGTTTTTT CASSLSSQGGEKLFF
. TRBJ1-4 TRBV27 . TGTGCCAGCAGTTCCTTCTGGGGAGGGGGTAATGAAAAACTGTTTTTT CASSSFWGGGNEKLFF
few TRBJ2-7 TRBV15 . TGTGCCACCAGCAGAGAGTTCGGGACAAACTACGAGCAGTACTTC CATSREFGTNYEQYF
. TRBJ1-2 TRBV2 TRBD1 TGTGCCAGCAGTGAGGGGACAGGGGGCGGCTATGGCTACACCTTC CASSEGTGGGYGYTF
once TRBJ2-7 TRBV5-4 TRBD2 TGTGCCAGCAGCTGGGGCGGGACTAGCCTTTCCTACGAGCAGTACTTC CASSWGGTSLSYEQYF
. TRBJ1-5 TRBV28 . TGTGCCAGCAGTTTAGCTCCTCGTTTCCAGCCCCAGCATTTT CASSLAPRFQPQHF
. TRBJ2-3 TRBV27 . TGTGCCAGCAGCGACTACAGGGAATCTAGCACAGATACGCAGTATTTT CASSDYRESSTDTQYF
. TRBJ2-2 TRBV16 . TGTGCCAGCAGCCAATCGCCGACAGGGGAGCTGTTTTTT CASSQSPTGELFF
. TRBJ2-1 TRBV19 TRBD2 TGTGCTAGTATTGGAGGGCGGGAGGCCTACAATGAGCAGTTCTTC CASIGGREAYNEQFF
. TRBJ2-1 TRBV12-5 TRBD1 TGTGCTAGTGGTTTGCGGGTACAGGGGAATTCCTACAATGAGCAGTTCTTC CASGLRVQGNSYNEQFF
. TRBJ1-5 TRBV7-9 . TGTGCCAGCAGCCCCCCCGAGGGGAGGAATCAGCCCCAGCATTTT CASSPPEGRNQPQHF
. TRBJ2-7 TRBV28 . TGTGCCAGCAGTTTAAACCCCGGACAGCCATACCCCTACGAGCAGTACTTC CASSLNPGQPYPYEQYF
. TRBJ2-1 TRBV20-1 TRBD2 TGCAGTGCCCCGACTAGCTCTATCAGGGTCTTC CSAPTSSIRVF
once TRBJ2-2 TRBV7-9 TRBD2 TGTGCCAGCAGCCCTGAGGGGACTAGCGTGGTCGGGGAGCTGTTTTTT CASSPEGTSVVGELFF
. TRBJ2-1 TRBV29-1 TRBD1 TGCAGCGTTGGGTACAGGGGGAAAGTGAATGAGCAGTTCTTC CSVGYRGKVNEQFF
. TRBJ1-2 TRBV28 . TGTGCCAGCAGTTTAGCCCCCACCTATGGCTACACCTTC CASSLAPTYGYTF
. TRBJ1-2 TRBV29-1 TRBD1 TGCAGCGCGGGGGGACAGGGCTTTGGCTACACCTTC CSAGGQGFGYTF
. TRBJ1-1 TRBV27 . TGTGCCAGCAGTTTAGAGGGGACGTTCACTGAAGCTTTCTTT CASSLEGTFTEAFF
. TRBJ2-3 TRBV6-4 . TGTGCCAGCAGTGACTCCGTGAGCACAGATACGCAGTATTTT CASSDSVSTDTQYF
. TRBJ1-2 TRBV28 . TGTGCCAGCAGTTCCCCCTCGGTGGTCAGCCTCTATGGCTACACCTTC CASSSPSVVSLYGYTF
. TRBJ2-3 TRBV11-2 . TGTGCCAGCAGCTTAGATCCTCGGGCAGATACGCAGTATTTT CASSLDPRADTQYF
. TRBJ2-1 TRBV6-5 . TGTGCCAGCAGTTCCGTCGACAAGAGCTCCTACAATGAGCAGTTCTTC CASSSVDKSSYNEQFF
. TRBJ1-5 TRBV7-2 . TGTGCCAGCAGCTCGGGTCCTGATCAGCCCCAGCATTTT CASSSGPDQPQHF
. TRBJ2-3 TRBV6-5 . TGTGCCAGCAGTTACAACGGTTGGGATACGCAGTATTTT CASSYNGWDTQYF
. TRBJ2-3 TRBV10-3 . TGTGCCATCAGTGACCCTCGGGACATCGGTTGGGTCCCAGATACGCAGTATTTT CAISDPRDIGWVPDTQYF
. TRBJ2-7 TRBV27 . TGTGCCAGCAGTCCCCGAAGGGGCCCTTACGAGCAGTACTTC CASSPRRGPYEQYF
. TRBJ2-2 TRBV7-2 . TGTGCCAGCAGCGCGGGACTCTCCACCGGGGAGCTGTTTTTT CASSAGLSTGELFF
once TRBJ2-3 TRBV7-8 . TGTGCCAGCAGCCGACCAGGCCTTACTAGCACAGATACGCAGTATTTT CASSRPGLTSTDTQYF
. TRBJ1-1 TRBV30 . TGTGCCTGGAGTCCCGTGAACACTGAAGCTTTCTTT CAWSPVNTEAFF
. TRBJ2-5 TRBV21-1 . TGTGCCAGCCCTGGACAGGGGGCTGAGAGAAACACAGAGACCCAGTACTTC CASPGQGAERNTETQYF